The rows below give T cell receptor beta chains drawn from one sample of a study of OX40 agonist ivuxolimab in advanced cancers. TCRdb keeps only in-frame clones here, not all; method: immunoSEQ multiplex PCR. The data show some 77,000 clones, with approximately 83% seen just once and approximately 5.1% held by the top ten. Sequences were derived from CD4+ or CD8+ T cells sorted from blood, sampled in a trial of the OX40 agonist ivuxolimab. The receptors were sampled from an adult with an advanced solid tumor such as melanoma, head and neck, liver or kidney cancer. CDR3s include the opening cysteine and the closing phenylalanine or tryptophan. The D gene is left open where the match is weak.

j_call v_call d_call cdr3_length cdr3_aa
TRBJ2-7 TRBV2 . 12 CARGDGAYEQYF
TRBJ2-2 TRBV10-3 TRBD2 13 CAISERGGGELFF
TRBJ2-3 TRBV7-2 . 17 CASSPRAATISTDTQYF
TRBJ2-7 TRBV10-2 TRBD2 14 CASNPLADSYEQYF
TRBJ1-4 TRBV2 . 14 CASSEADRVGKLFF
TRBJ1-2 TRBV20-1 . 10 CSAKNPGYTF
TRBJ2-3 TRBV10-3 TRBD2 16 CAISTSGGASTDTQYF
TRBJ1-1 TRBV2 . 14 CASSEGRMNTEAFF
TRBJ1-6 TRBV7-9 . 15 CASSSGSSYNSPLHF
TRBJ2-3 TRBV7-3 TRBD1 14 CASSPRTGVETQYF
TRBJ1-1 TRBV30 . 15 CAWSLQGRMNTEAFF
TRBJ1-2 TRBV19 . 19 CASSIRRGRGIRFFYGYTF
TRBJ2-7 TRBV6-6 . 15 CATFKGGGRAYEQYF
TRBJ1-4 TRBV7-8 . 17 CASSPYRVPPPGEKLFF
TRBJ1-1 TRBV7-2 . 11 CASSPGLRAFF
TRBJ1-6 TRBV6-5 . 14 CASTMGHYNSPLHF
TRBJ2-2 TRBV5-1 TRBD2 15 CASSRTSGRTGELFF
TRBJ1-1 TRBV10-1 . 13 CASSLTVNTEAFF
TRBJ2-7 TRBV12-5 . 13 CASGLATFYEQYF
TRBJ2-2 TRBV9 . 16 CASSKQTGASTGELFF
TRBJ1-4 TRBV19 TRBD1 13 CASSGTGTEKLFF
TRBJ2-5 TRBV14 . 15 CASSQATGEQETQYF
TRBJ1-4 TRBV5-1 . 15 CASTLGTSDNEKLFF
. TRBV10-3 TRBD2 14 CAITGTSGTYEQYF
TRBJ1-6 TRBV7-3 TRBD1 14 CASSLGQGGSPLHF
TRBJ1-5 TRBV5-6 . 13 CASSLGSNQPQHF
TRBJ2-3 TRBV29-1 TRBD2 12 CSDLAVGGSQYF